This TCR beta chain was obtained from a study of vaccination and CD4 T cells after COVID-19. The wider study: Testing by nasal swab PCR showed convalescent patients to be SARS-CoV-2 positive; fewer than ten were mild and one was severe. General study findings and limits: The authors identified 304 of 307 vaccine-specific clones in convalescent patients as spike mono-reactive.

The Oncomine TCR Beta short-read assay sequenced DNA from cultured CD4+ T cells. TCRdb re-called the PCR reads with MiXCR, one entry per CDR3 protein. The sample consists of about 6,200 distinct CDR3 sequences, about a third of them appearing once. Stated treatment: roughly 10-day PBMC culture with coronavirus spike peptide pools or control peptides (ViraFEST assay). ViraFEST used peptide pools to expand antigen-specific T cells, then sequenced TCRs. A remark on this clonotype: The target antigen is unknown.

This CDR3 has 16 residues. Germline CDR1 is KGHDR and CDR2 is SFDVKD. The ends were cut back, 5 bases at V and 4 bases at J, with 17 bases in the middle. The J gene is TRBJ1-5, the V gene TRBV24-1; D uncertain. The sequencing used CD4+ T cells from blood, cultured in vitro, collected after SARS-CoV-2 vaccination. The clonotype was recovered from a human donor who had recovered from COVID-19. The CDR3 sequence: CATSGSGSWANQPQHF. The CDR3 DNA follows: TGTGCCACCAGTGGGTCGGGGAGCTGGGCGAATCAGCCCCAGCATTTT.